This entry is about one TCR beta chain. The antigen is unknown. The record originates from a study of beta chain features in type 1 diabetes. Regarding the study as a whole: Type 1 diabetes patients showed fewer insertions and more deletions at VDJ junctions. Type 1 diabetes patients had moderately but significantly shorter TCRB CDR3s in all four CD4+ subsets.

Sorting based on CD45RO/CCR7/CD25/CD127/CD95/CD27 separated CD4+ naive, central memory, regulatory and stem cell-like memory cells. Sequenced material consisted of expressed TCRB transcripts (all of the isolated RNA was reverse transcribed). Clones were sequenced by immunoSEQ multiplex PCR, and TCRdb holds only the in-frame ones, with some missing. The sample gives around 300,000 clones, 15% of which show up once; 0.015% to 0.017% is in the top ten. CDR1 is MNHEY, CDR2 SVGAGI, per germline. V lost 6 bases and J 2 bases, leaving 8 bases between the germline ends. The CDR3 runs to 13 residues. The receptor's source is a man aged 18 to 30 with type 1 diabetes. This chain links TRBV6-5 with TRBJ1-5; D may be TRBD1 (6 bases). Material: naive CD4+ T cells from blood. In DNA, the CDR3 is TGTGCCAGCAGGGGGGCGGGCAATCAGCCCCAGCATTTT. Protein sequence: CASRGAGNQPQHF.